This TCR beta chain was sequenced during a study of T cell repertoires in ileal Crohn's disease. Study-level findings and limits: Endoscopic recurrence occurred in every patient whose clonality exceeded 26.8%.

Turning to this clone: Its target is unknown.

This CDR3 spans 12 amino acids. V shed 8 bases, J shed 5 bases, and the junction held 3 bases outside the gene matches. Germline V CDR1 and CDR2: MNHEY, SVGAGI. Some clones are missing from TCRdb's copy, which holds only in-frame ones; the method was immunoSEQ multiplex PCR. Here the sample spans 15,000 or so clones, approximately 81% being singletons. This receptor was taken from an adult with Crohn's disease. Sequencing was carried out using ileal tissue. The genes are TRBV6-5 and TRBJ2-1; 7 nucleotides agree with TRBD2. CDR3 nucleotides: TGTGCCAGCGGGAGGGCCAACAATGAGCAGTTCTTC. Translating it yields CASGRANNEQFF.